The rows below give T cell receptor beta chains drawn from one sample of a study of T cells in Graves' hyperthyroidism and ophthalmopathy. TCRdb re-called the multiplex PCR reads with MiXCR, one entry per CDR3 protein. The table includes about 600,000 distinct CDR3 sequences, about 15% detected once. Material: blood. The receptor source for this set is a woman between 45 and 65 years old with Graves' ophthalmopathy. Both conserved end residues are part of each CDR3. The D gene is left open where the match is weak. The size of a clone is reported for some rows only, either as once, few or many, or as a class for expanded clones.

v_call	d_call	j_call	clone_size	cdr3_nt	cdr3_aa
TRBV4-2	-	TRBJ1-2	few	TGTGCCAGCAGCCGGGATTTGACTCCTCCAAACTATGGCTACACCTTC	CASSRDLTPPNYGYTF
TRBV29-1	-	TRBJ2-1	-	TGCAGCGTAGCCCCAATAGCGAGACAGCTCAATGAGCAGTTCTTC	CSVAPIARQLNEQFF
TRBV3-1	-	TRBJ1-5	many	TGTGCCAGCAGCCAAGGATGGAATAGCAATCAGCCCCAGCATTTT	CASSQGWNSNQPQHF
TRBV6-1	-	TRBJ1-3	-	TGTGCCAGCAACGGACAGTTGGGGGACACCATATATTTT	CASNGQLGDTIYF
TRBV7-9	-	TRBJ1-5	many	TGTGCCAGCAGCCCCACAGACGATCAGCCCCAGCATTTT	CASSPTDDQPQHF
TRBV30	TRBD1	TRBJ2-3	many	TGTGCCTGGAGTGTACTCGGGACAGGGGCGGACGATACGCAGTATTTT	CAWSVLGTGADDTQYF
TRBV5-1	TRBD1	TRBJ1-2	few	TGCGCCAGCAGCTGGCAGGGGGATGCCTATGGCTACACCTTC	CASSWQGDAYGYTF
TRBV19	TRBD2	TRBJ2-3	-	TGTGCCAGTGAGGGGCTAGCGGACACAGATACGCAGTATTTT	CASEGLADTDTQYF
TRBV24-1	-	TRBJ1-5	-	TGTGCCACCAGGTGTAAACAGCCCCAGCATTTT	CATRCKQPQHF
TRBV29-1	-	TRBJ2-1	few	TGCAGCGTTGGAGGCGATTCCTACAATGAGCAGTTCTTC	CSVGGDSYNEQFF
TRBV20-1	TRBD2	TRBJ2-1	many	TGCAGTGCTAGATCCCTCGCGGGAGGTAGTTACAATGAGCAGTTCTTC	CSARSLAGGSYNEQFF
TRBV9	-	TRBJ1-6	few	TGTGCCAGCAGCTCAGGGACGGCCTATAATTCACCCCTCCACTTT	CASSSGTAYNSPLHF
TRBV7-3	-	TRBJ2-7	many	TGTGCCAGCAGCGCGAATGGCGAGCAGTACTTC	CASSANGEQYF
TRBV2	TRBD1	TRBJ2-7	-	TGTGCCAGCAGTGAGCACAGGGGGACCGAGCAGTACTTC	CASSEHRGTEQYF
TRBV6-1	TRBD1	TRBJ2-7	-	TGTGCCAGCAGTACCCGGACAGGGGGATTCTACGAGCAGTACTTC	CASSTRTGGFYEQYF
TRBV11-2	TRBD2	TRBJ2-1	-	TGTGCCAGCAGCTCGGGCATAATAAAACTAGCGGGCCGCTACAATGAGCAGTTCTTC	CASSSGIIKLAGRYNEQFF
TRBV4-2	TRBD2	TRBJ2-1	many	TGTGCCAGCAGCCAAGATCCTAGCGGATACAATGAGCAGTTCTTC	CASSQDPSGYNEQFF
TRBV12-3/TRBV12-4	TRBD2	TRBJ2-1	many	TGTGCCAACAGTTTCGGTAGCGGGGTTGACAATGAGCAGTTCTTC	CANSFGSGVDNEQFF
TRBV6-2/TRBV6-3	-	TRBJ2-1	-	TGTGCCAGCAGTTACTCCCCAAGCCCGTACAATGAGCAGTTCTTC	CASSYSPSPYNEQFF